These 22 T cell receptor beta chains originate from one sample sequenced in a study of fetal regulatory T cell absence and autoimmunity. Sequencing used immunoSEQ multiplex PCR; TCRdb keeps in-frame clones, though not all of them. The data contain approximately 46,000 clones, approximately 83% of them singletons. Sequencing was done on a sample of cord blood. The receptors originated from a newborn boy with IPEX syndrome.

CDR3 residues: CASRTGTDRNTIYF. Written as DNA, the CDR3 is TGCGCCAGCAGAACCGGGACAGACCGAAACACCATATATTTT. This chain uses TRBV10-2 with TRBJ1-3; the match to TRBD1 covers 7 bases. There are 14 residues in the CDR3. V gave up 6 bases and J gave up 5 bases; unmatched junction bases: 7. Germline CDR1 is WSHSY and CDR2 is SAAADI.

The chain uses TRBV27 and TRBJ2-7; TRBD2 matches 10 bases. Unmatched junction bases numbered 7, after V lost 8 bases and J lost 3 bases. The CDR3 is 14 residues long. The V gene's germline CDR1 is MNHEY and CDR2 SMNVEV (reference sequence). The CDR3 reads CASRRTSGDYEQYF. The CDR3 nucleotides read TGTGCCAGCCGCAGGACTAGCGGAGACTACGAGCAGTACTTC.

This chain joins TRBV6-5 and TRBJ2-3, with D maybe TRBD1 (5 bases). Per germline, CDR1 MNHEY and CDR2 SVGAGI. CDR3 length equals 14 residues. V was cut by 6 bases and J by 0 bases, with 10 bases left in between. The CDR3: CASRGLGSTDTQYF. The DNA for the CDR3 is TGTGCCAGCAGGGGGCTAGGGAGCACAGATACGCAGTATTTT.

The gene calls are TRBV5-4 and TRBJ1-1; TRBD1 matches at 8 bases. The germline gives CDR1 SGHNT, CDR2 YYREEE (reference sequence). The CDR3 consists of 13 residues. V lost 2 bases and J lost 7; bases outside the gene matches: 4. The CDR3 sequence: CASSLPDRGEAFF. CDR3 nucleotides: TGTGCCAGCAGCTTACCCGACAGGGGTGAAGCTTTCTTT. Using reference TRBV5-4 and TRBJ1-1 for the parts outside the CDR3, the full variable domain is ETGVTQSPTHLIKTRGQQVTLRCSSQSGHNTVSWYQQALGQGPQFIFQYYREEENGRGNFPPRFSGLQFPNYSSELNVNALELDDSALYLCASSLPDRGEAFFGQGTRLTVV.

The table lists this clone with a few counts. CDR3 in DNA: TGTGCCATCAGTGAGTCCAGGGAGGGTCAGCCCCAGCATTTT. Its protein is CAISESREGQPQHF. This rearrangement joins TRBV10-3 to TRBJ1-5, with D maybe TRBD1 (5 bases). With 0 bases removed from V and 6 bases from J, the gap between germline ends came to 9 bases. The germline CDR1 and CDR2 sequences are ENHRY and SYGVKD. The CDR3 loop spans 14 amino acids.

This chain uses TRBV7-6 with TRBJ2-1, with 10 bases identical to TRBD2. Germline lookup yields CDR1 SGHVS and CDR2 FNYEAQ. This CDR3 is 14 amino acids long. Unmatched junction bases numbered 1, after V lost 2 bases and J lost 6 bases. CDR3 DNA sequence: TGTGCCAGCAGCTTACCTAGCGGGAGCAATGAGCAGTTCTTC. As protein: CASSLPSGSNEQFF.

V and J are TRBV7-9 and TRBJ2-3, with 15 bases aligning to TRBD2. CDR1 and CDR2 (germline): SEHNR, FQNEAQ (reference sequence). J lost 2 bases, V lost 4 bases, and 1 base had no gene match. The CDR3 totals 16 residues. The CDR3 region is CASSWTSGRATDTQYF. In nucleotides, the CDR3 is TGTGCCAGCAGCTGGACTAGCGGGAGGGCCACAGATACGCAGTATTTT.

The chain employs TRBV11-2 and TRBJ1-2; TRBD1 matches at 11 bases. This CDR3 is 16 amino acids long. Germline CDR1 is SGHAT and CDR2 is FQNNGV. V shed 1 base, J shed 0 bases, and the junction held 1 base outside the gene matches. In DNA form, the CDR3 reads TGTGCCAGCAGCTTAGGGGGACAGGGGGCTAACTATGGCTACACCTTC. Translation: CASSLGGQGANYGYTF. Drawing the rest from reference TRBV11-2 and TRBJ1-2, the complete variable domain is EAGVAQSPRYKIIEKRQSVAFWCNPISGHATLYWYQQILGQGPKLLIQFQNNGVVDDSQLPKDRFSAERLKGVDSTLKIQPAKLEDSAVYLCASSLGGQGANYGYTFGSGTRLTVV.

The J gene is TRBJ1-6, the V gene TRBV6-5, with 7 nucleotides matching TRBD1. The CDR3 loop spans 16 amino acids. V lost 0 bases to trimming and J lost 7 bases; unmatched junction nucleotides: 6. Germline values: CDR1 MNHEY, CDR2 SVGAGI. The CDR3 reads CASSYSAGGYNSPLHF. For the CDR3, the DNA is TGTGCCAGCAGTTACTCGGCAGGGGGTTACAATTCACCCCTCCACTTT.

The rearrangement links TRBV27 to TRBJ2-3; 10 bases line up with TRBD2. This CDR3 spans 15 amino acids. V shed 6 bases, J shed 2 bases, and the junction held 5 bases outside the gene matches. Per germline, CDR1 MNHEY and CDR2 SMNVEV (reference sequence). The CDR3 protein is CASRRTSGITDTQYF. The CDR3 nucleotides are TGTGCCAGCAGACGAACTAGCGGGATCACAGATACGCAGTATTTT.

V and J are TRBV10-2 and TRBJ2-7; tentative D call: TRBD1 (6 bases). In germline, CDR1 is WSHSY, CDR2 SAAADI. This CDR3 comprises 12 residues. V was trimmed by 6 bases and J by 0 bases, leaving 6 bases between them. The CDR3, as DNA: TGCGCCAGCAGGGACAGCTCCTACGAGCAGTACTTC. Translating it yields CASRDSSYEQYF.

The chain carries TRBV19 and TRBJ1-5, with TRBD1 matching 9 bases. The CDR3 consists of 19 residues. The J segment lost 0 bases and the V segment lost 0 bases, leaving 9 bases of the junction unmatched. The V gene's germline CDR1 is LNHDA and CDR2 SQIVND (reference sequence). CDR3 amino acids: CASSIDPYRGRGSNQPQHF. The CDR3 region has the DNA TGTGCCAGTAGTATAGATCCCTACAGGGGGCGCGGTAGCAATCAGCCCCAGCATTTT.

This clone occurred a few times. The CDR3 nucleotides read TGTGCCTCTAGCGGGGGGGCCTACGAGCAGTACTTC. Protein product: CASSGGAYEQYF. The rearrangement uses TRBV19 and TRBJ2-7; 12 bases are a match to TRBD2. The CDR3 has 12 residues. The germline V gene has CDR1 LNHDA and CDR2 SQIVND (reference sequence). The V and J ends lost 11 bases and 2 bases, in that order; junction bases with no gene match: 1.

V is TRBV5-1 and J is TRBJ2-7; the D gene is possibly TRBD2 (6 bases). This CDR3 has 13 residues. Looked up from germline, CDR1 is SGHRS and CDR2 is YFSETQ. Trimming cost V 0 bases and J 6 bases, with 10 bases left between them. DNA for the CDR3: TGCGCCAGCAGCTTGGGCCCCGGGAGCGAGCAGTACTTC. It specifies CASSLGPGSEQYF.

The chain couples TRBV6-5 to TRBJ2-2; D possibly corresponds to TRBD1 (5 bases). The germline V and J ends were trimmed by 0 bases and 4 bases, with 6 bases remaining between them. The CDR3 consists of 14 residues. Germline V gives CDR1 MNHEY, CDR2 SVGAGI. The CDR3 DNA is TGTGCCAGCAGTTACTCAAGGGGCACCGGGGAGCTGTTTTTT. Translation: CASSYSRGTGELFF.

The chain has TRBV7-9 and TRBJ2-3; unclear D gene. V dropped 5 bases and J dropped 2 bases, with 8 bases sitting between them. The germline CDR1 and CDR2 sequences are SEHNR and FQNEAQ (reference sequence). The CDR3 sequence is 13 residues long. The CDR3 protein is CASSPSLTDTQYF. CDR3 sequence (DNA): TGTGCCAGCAGCCCATCCCTCACAGATACGCAGTATTTT.

This clone turned up a few times. V usage is TRBV27 and J usage is TRBJ2-7, with D perhaps matching TRBD1 (8 bases). This CDR3 is built from 15 residues. Trimming left V 5 bases short and J 4 bases short, with 18 bases between. Germline lookup yields CDR1 MNHEY and CDR2 SMNVEV (reference sequence). The CDR3 nucleotides read TGTGCCAGCAGTCCCCCCGGACAGGGAGGGTACGAGCAGTACTTC. This gives the protein CASSPPGQGGYEQYF.

In DNA form, the CDR3 reads TGTGCCAGTAGTATGACAGGGTACCACGAGCAGTACTTC. This codes for CASSMTGYHEQYF. The V and J genes are TRBV19 and TRBJ2-7; 7 positions agree with TRBD1. Losses at the gene ends were 3 bases for V and 5 bases for J; bases not matched to a gene: 4. The CDR3 runs to 13 residues. The V gene's germline CDR1 is LNHDA and CDR2 SQIVND (reference sequence).

The chain uses TRBV6-5 and TRBJ2-1, with 8 positions matching TRBD2. The CDR3 extends over 15 amino acids. The V gene end was trimmed by 3 bases and the J gene end by 5 bases; junction bases not matched to a gene: 6. CDR1 and CDR2 (germline): MNHEY, SVGAGI. CDR3 protein: CASSYGAGAHNEQFF. CDR3 DNA sequence: TGTGCCAGCAGTTATGGAGCGGGGGCGCACAATGAGCAGTTCTTC.

This chain uses TRBV5-1 with TRBJ1-2; maybe TRBD1 (5 bases). Germline CDR1 reads SGHRS; CDR2 reads YFSETQ. CDR3 length: 14 residues. Trimming took 6 bases from V and 5 from J, leaving 17 bases between them. CDR3 DNA sequence: TGCGCCAGCACCCCGGGACGGCCTTATTATGGCTACACCTTC. Translating it yields CASTPGRPYYGYTF.

The chain carries TRBV4-2 and TRBJ2-7; 9 bases are a match to TRBD2. J was trimmed by 5 bases and V by 4 bases; bases with no gene match: 9. Looked up from germline, CDR1 is LGHNA and CDR2 is YNFKEQ. The CDR3 extends over 15 amino acids. CDR3 nucleotide sequence: TGTGCCAGCAGCCCTCGGACTAGCGCAATCGACGAGCAGTACTTC. Amino acid sequence: CASSPRTSAIDEQYF.

This clone was counted once. The chain carries TRBV5-1 and TRBJ2-4; tentative D call: TRBD1 (5 bases). CDR3 length: 16 residues. Trimming left V 0 bases short and J 0 bases short, with 10 bases between. In germline, CDR1 is SGHRS, CDR2 YFSETQ. The chain's CDR3 is CASSLGRQLAKNIQYF. CDR3 DNA: TGCGCCAGCAGCTTGGGCCGACAGTTAGCCAAAAACATTCAGTACTTC.